The 8 T cell receptor beta chains in this list originate from one sample, sequenced in a study of beta chain features in type 1 diabetes (dated by TCRdb to 2017 to 2018). To prepare the library, the immunoSEQ multiplex PCR assay was applied. The High Capacity cDNA Reverse Transcription Kit was used to reverse transcribe all of the isolated RNA, meaning that expressed TCRB transcripts were what got sequenced. TCRdb took over this immuneACCESS table, retaining in-frame rearrangements with V and J assigned. Such tables are incomplete; in checked studies, under half of the missing clones stem from an unresolved V gene, and the remainder is unexplained. The sample yields some 150,000 clones; less than 9% were counted once. The ten largest clones add up to about 1.5% of the sample. The specimen sequenced was central memory CD4+ T cells from blood. The receptors derive from a woman aged 25 to 45 in good health.

A few counts support this clone. J is TRBJ2-5 and V is TRBV30, with 9 bases aligning to TRBD1. The DNA end lines up better with TRBJ2-7; the J call may be wrong. Germline CDR1 reads GTSNPN; CDR2 reads SVGIG (reference sequence). The CDR3 runs 15 residues. CDR3 in DNA: TGTGCCTGGAGTGTACCGGGACAGGGACCACGCGAGCAGTACTTC. Translated, it gives CAWSVPGQGPREQYF.

This clone was found a few times. This chain uses TRBV28 with TRBJ1-1; D uncertain. This CDR3 is 12 amino acids long. Looked up from germline, CDR1 is MDHEN and CDR2 is SYDVKM. With 1 base removed from V and 4 bases from J, the gap between germline ends came to 4 bases. CDR3 sequence: CASSLSGTEAFF. The CDR3 nucleotides are TGTGCCAGCAGTTTATCGGGCACTGAAGCTTTCTTT.

J is TRBJ1-5 and V is TRBV19; the match to TRBD1 covers 9 bases. V gave up 3 bases and J gave up 4 bases; unmatched junction bases: 19. The CDR3 contains 20 residues. Germline lookup yields CDR1 LNHDA and CDR2 SQIVND (reference sequence). CDR3 sequence: CASSIETGGSVGLWNQPQHF. The DNA for the CDR3 is TGTGCCAGTAGTATTGAGACAGGGGGTTCGGTGGGGTTGTGGAATCAGCCCCAGCATTTT.

This clone has just a few counts. The chain joins TRBV10-3 to TRBJ1-5; TRBD1 agrees at 10 bases. V lost 2 bases, J lost 6 bases, and 13 bases stayed unmatched. The length of the CDR3 is 18 residues. Germline loops: CDR1 ENHRY, CDR2 SYGVKD. CDR3 bases: TGTGCCATCAGTGAGGGGGGGGGACAGGGGATCACGGGTCAGCCCCAGCATTTT. Protein: CAISEGGGQGITGQPQHF.

The V call is TRBV11-2, the J call TRBJ2-7; 9 bases align to TRBD1. The CDR3 sequence is 16 residues long. Germline V gene sequence: CDR1 SGHAT, CDR2 FQNNGV. The J segment lost 4 bases and the V segment lost 4 bases, leaving 11 bases of the junction unmatched. The CDR3 loop reads CASSSTGTGSIYEQYF. CDR3 DNA sequence: TGTGCCAGCAGCTCTACCGGGACAGGGTCCATATACGAGCAGTACTTC.

The V call is TRBV27, the J call TRBJ1-2; TRBD1 aligns across 7 bases. The CDR3 sequence is 14 residues long. Trimming at V came to 0 bases and at J to 5 bases, leaving 3 bases not matched to a gene. CDR1 is MNHEY, CDR2 SMNVEV, per germline (reference sequence). The CDR3 DNA sequence: TGTGCCAGCAGTTTATCCGGGACAGCGTATGGCTACACCTTC. This encodes CASSLSGTAYGYTF.

The rearrangement links TRBV27 to TRBJ2-3, with 10 bases aligning to TRBD2. The CDR3 extends over 16 amino acids. V lost 4 bases, J lost 9 bases, and 13 bases stayed unmatched. In germline, CDR1 is MNHEY, CDR2 SMNVEV (reference sequence). In DNA, the CDR3 is TGTGCCAGCAGTTATCGACTAGCGGGTGACCGGATAACGCAGTATTTT. Its translation is CASSYRLAGDRITQYF.

This clone was observed a few times. V is TRBV20-1 and J is TRBJ2-7; 7 positions agree with TRBD1. This CDR3 spans 11 amino acids. Losses at the gene ends were 6 bases for V and 5 bases for J; bases not matched to a gene: 4. The germline gives CDR1 DFQATT, CDR2 SNEGSKA (reference sequence). The CDR3 here is CSADTGDEQYF. The CDR3 region has the DNA TGCAGTGCCGACACAGGGGACGAGCAGTACTTC.